This TCR beta chain was sequenced during a study of graft-versus-host responses after intestinal transplantation. Profiled with immunoSEQ multiplex PCR; TCRdb holds only in-frame clones, not every one. The repertoire includes 65,000 to 90,000 clones, 80% to 95% of them detected once, and 6% to 9% sits in the top ten. The study's findings and limits: Elevated graft-versus-host to host-versus-graft clonal ratios in allografts were recorded for patients with graft-donor T cell macrochimerism. The marrow of recipients harbored GvH clones, and ileum or blood showed some of them first.

As to this clone: Antigen unknown.

The source was unstimulated CD8+ T cells sorted from spleen or lymph node cells, collected before transplant. The receptor was derived from a human donor who was the organ donor for an intestinal transplant.

CDR3 nucleotides: TGTGCCAGCTCACACACAGGGGAGGGCACAGATACGCAGTATTTT. It specifies CASSHTGEGTDTQYF. The chain links TRBV18 to TRBJ2-3, with D maybe TRBD1 (7 bases). In germline, CDR1 is KGHSH, CDR2 LQKENI. The CDR3 covers 15 residues. V lost 4 bases and J lost 1, with 12 bases in between.